The 19 T cell receptor beta chains presented below share a single source sample, sequenced in a study of T cell responses to AZD1222 COVID-19 vaccine. The protocol was immunoSEQ multiplex PCR, while the TCRdb copy is restricted to in-frame clones and leaves out a portion. The sample lists around 140,000 clones; over 90% were seen once. Material: peripheral blood, obtained on day 0 of AZD1222 vaccination. These receptors were collected from an adult in good health.

The count of this clone is one. The chain joins TRBV4-3 to TRBJ1-4, with TRBD1 matching 10 bases. This CDR3 comprises 18 residues. V lost 0 bases to trimming and J lost 3 bases; unmatched junction nucleotides: 7. CDR1 LGHNA and CDR2 YSLEER come from the germline V gene. CDR3 coding DNA: TGCGCCAGCAGCCAAGAAAGGGACAGGGGTGGATCTAATGAAAAACTGTTTTTT. Amino acids: CASSQERDRGGSNEKLFF.

This clone occurred once. The CDR3 spells CASSYVRRPPGEAFF. The CDR3 nucleotides are TGTGCCAGCAGTTACGTACGTAGGCCCCCTGGTGAAGCTTTCTTT. The V gene is TRBV27, the J gene TRBJ1-1; D uncertain. Germline V CDR1 and CDR2: MNHEY, SMNVEV (reference sequence). Trimming shortened V by 4 bases and J by 7 bases, and 19 bases separated the two germline ends. The CDR3 has 15 amino acids.

This rearrangement joins TRBV27 to TRBJ1-5; no clear D gene. The CDR3 length is 13 residues. Germline V lookup: CDR1 MNHEY, CDR2 SMNVEV (reference sequence). V gave up 4 bases and J gave up 0 bases, with 4 bases separating them. The chain's CDR3 is CASSYVSNQPQHF. The CDR3 region has the DNA TGTGCCAGCAGTTACGTTAGCAATCAGCCCCAGCATTTT.

J is TRBJ1-1 and V is TRBV9; D remains unclear. This CDR3 is 15 amino acids long. Germline V gene sequence: CDR1 SGDLS, CDR2 YYNGEE. Deletions cut 0 bases from V and 6 bases from J, with 15 bases between. DNA for the CDR3: TGTGCCAGCAGCGTAGTTGGCAGTGCGGTGGCTGAAGCTTTCTTT. As protein: CASSVVGSAVAEAFF.

V gene TRBV7-2 combines with J gene TRBJ2-3; 8 nucleotides match TRBD2. V lost 1 base, J lost 11 bases, and 11 bases stayed unmatched. The CDR3 spans 15 residues. Germline values: CDR1 SGHTA, CDR2 FQGNSA. CDR3 nucleotide sequence: TGTGCCAGCAGCTTAGTAGCTAGCCCCGGGGGGGGGCAGTATTTT. Its translation: CASSLVASPGGGQYF.

The gene calls are TRBV29-1 and TRBJ1-2; TRBD1 might be the D (6 bases). CDR1 is SQVTM, CDR2 ANQGSEA, per germline. V was clipped by 3 bases and J by 4 bases, with 12 bases between them. The CDR3 spans 13 residues. The CDR3 here is CSVDAGGSYGYTF. The CDR3 DNA follows: TGCAGCGTTGATGCGGGGGGCAGCTATGGCTACACCTTC.

The chain carries TRBV5-1 and TRBJ2-7; perhaps TRBD1 as D (5 bases). This CDR3 region has 17 residues. The germline gives CDR1 SGHRS, CDR2 YFSETQ. Trimming left V 6 bases short and J 0 bases short, with 22 bases between. The CDR3 nucleotides are TGCGCCAGCACCTTCACGATTGACAGCCTCTTCTCCTACGAGCAGTACTTC. Its translation is CASTFTIDSLFSYEQYF.

This chain uses TRBV7-6 with TRBJ1-6, with a possible D match to TRBD1 (5 bases). In germline, CDR1 is SGHVS, CDR2 FNYEAQ. Trimming left V 1 base short and J 0 bases short, with 7 bases between. This CDR3 is built from 16 residues. The CDR3 loop reads CASSLVGRSYNSPLHF. CDR3 bases: TGTGCCAGCAGCTTAGTGGGGCGCTCCTATAATTCACCCCTCCACTTT. The complete variable domain, with remaining parts taken from reference TRBV7-6 and TRBJ1-6, reads GAGVSQSPRYKVTKRGQDVALRCDPISGHVSLYWYRQALGQGPEFLTYFNYEAQQDKSGLPNDRFSAERPEGSISTLTIQRTEQRDSAMYRCASSLVGRSYNSPLHFGNGTRLTVT.

The chain employs TRBV19 and TRBJ1-5; 9 bases match TRBD1. V lost 5 bases and J lost 5; bases outside the gene matches: 16. The CDR3 totals 18 residues. Germline CDR1 is LNHDA and CDR2 is SQIVND (reference sequence). The DNA for the CDR3 is TGTGCCAGTAGTTTCGGACAGGGGATCCCAATCCCATATCAGCCCCAGCATTTT. Protein sequence: CASSFGQGIPIPYQPQHF.

This clone was observed a single time. The gene calls are TRBV20-1 and TRBJ1-1; 7 bases map to TRBD1. The CDR3 contains 10 residues. CDR1 is DFQATT and CDR2 is SNEGSKA in the germline V gene (reference sequence). The V gene end was trimmed by 3 bases and the J gene end by 8 bases; junction bases not matched to a gene: 0. The CDR3 DNA reads as TGCAGTGCTAGGACAGGGGAAGCTTTCTTT. Translating gives CSARTGEAFF.

This clone occurred once. This chain joins TRBV28 and TRBJ2-1; tentatively, D is TRBD1 or TRBD2 (5 bases each). The V and J ends lost 2 bases and 5 bases respectively, with 13 bases between them. CDR1 MDHEN and CDR2 SYDVKM come from the germline V gene. The CDR3 has 15 amino acids. The CDR3 DNA sequence: TGTGCCAGCAGTTTACGGGGCGGATCCGACAATGAGCAGTTCTTC. It encodes CASSLRGGSDNEQFF.

V usage is TRBV9 and J usage is TRBJ2-1; 9 bases map to TRBD1. Germline V gene sequence: CDR1 SGDLS, CDR2 YYNGEE. The CDR3 covers 15 residues. Trimming removed 3 bases from V and 4 bases from J; junction bases left unmatched: 5. The CDR3 coding sequence is TGTGCCAGCAGCGCCCCGGGACAGGGTTACAATGAGCAGTTCTTC. Its translation is CASSAPGQGYNEQFF.

The chain combines TRBV24-1 with TRBJ2-2; D not certain. V was clipped by 5 bases and J by 3 bases, with 12 bases between them. The CDR3 runs to 15 residues. Germline values: CDR1 KGHDR, CDR2 SFDVKD. The CDR3 nucleotides are TGTGCCACCAGTGGTGCCGGGCCAGACACCGGGGAGCTGTTTTTT. Encoded protein: CATSGAGPDTGELFF.

This chain joins TRBV28 and TRBJ1-3; D call uncertain. V gave up 3 bases and J gave up 4 bases, with 7 bases separating them. The CDR3 contains 13 residues. Germline CDR1 MDHEN, CDR2 SYDVKM. CDR3 region: CASSFERGNTIYF. The CDR3 DNA reads as TGTGCCAGCAGTTTTGAACGAGGAAACACCATATATTTT.

This clone appeared a few times. The chain is built from TRBV5-5 and TRBJ1-5; a weak D match, TRBD1 (5 bases). Trimming pared 0 bases from V and 4 bases from J, leaving 11 bases between. Germline V gene lookup returns CDR1 SGHKS and CDR2 YYEKEE (reference sequence). The length of the CDR3 is 15 residues. CDR3 nucleotides: TGTGCCAGCAGCTTGGCAGGGATCGGGAATCAGCCCCAGCATTTT. This codes for CASSLAGIGNQPQHF. The full variable domain, completed using reference TRBV5-5 and TRBJ1-5, is DAGVTQSPTHLIKTRGQQVTLRCSPISGHKSVSWYQQVLGQGPQFIFQYYEKEERGRGNFPDRFSARQFPNYSSELNVNALLLGDSALYLCASSLAGIGNQPQHFGDGTRLSIL.

The chain uses TRBV5-1 and TRBJ1-4, with a tentative D call TRBD1 (5 bases). The CDR3 sequence is 15 residues long. The V end was cut by 4 bases, the J end by 6 bases, with 16 bases between. The V gene's germline CDR1 is SGHRS and CDR2 YFSETQ. CDR3 region: CASSPDVLGDEKLFF. The CDR3 nucleotides read TGCGCCAGCAGCCCGGACGTCCTGGGGGATGAAAAACTGTTTTTT. The full variable domain, with the rest looked up from reference TRBV5-1 and TRBJ1-4, is KAGVTQTPRYLIKTRGQQVTLSCSPISGHRSVSWYQQTPGQGLQFLFEYFSETQRNKGNFPGRFSGRQFSNSRSEMNVSTLELGDSALYLCASSPDVLGDEKLFFGSGTQLSVL.

This chain links TRBV19 with TRBJ2-1, with D possibly matching TRBD2 (6 bases). Germline CDR1 LNHDA, CDR2 SQIVND (reference sequence). V lost 5 bases, J lost 8 bases, and 16 bases lay in between. The CDR3 extends over 14 amino acids. The DNA of the CDR3 is TGTGCCAGTAGTCTCGGTACGGGGGTCCATGAGCAGTTCTTC. Amino acid sequence: CASSLGTGVHEQFF.

The genes are TRBV5-5 and TRBJ1-5, with D uncertain. Trimming cost V 2 bases and J 3 bases, with 9 bases left between them. CDR3 length: 14 amino acids. Per germline, CDR1 SGHKS and CDR2 YYEKEE (reference sequence). In nucleotides, the CDR3 is TGTGCCAGCAGCTTCGCGGCAGACAATCAGCCCCAGCATTTT. Translation gives CASSFAADNQPQHF.

V is TRBV4-3 and J is TRBJ2-3, with a tentative D call TRBD2 (6 bases). CDR1 and CDR2 (germline): LGHNA, YSLEER. The CDR3 has 15 amino acids. The V gene lost 0 bases and the J gene lost 6 bases, with 13 bases spanning the gap. The CDR3 loop is CASSQDFLAHDTQYF. CDR3 nucleotide sequence: TGCGCCAGCAGCCAAGATTTTCTAGCGCACGATACGCAGTATTTT.